The rows below give T cell receptor beta chains drawn from one sample of a study of a mutant IDH1 vaccine in newly diagnosed glioma. Their specific antigens are unknown. Generated by immunoSEQ multiplex PCR, the TCRdb table keeps only in-frame clones and is missing some. Among 50,000 to 70,000 clones, 84% were seen once, and the ten largest hold about an eighth. Here the sequenced sample was PBMCs, taken from a glioma patient whose treatment included an IDH1 peptide vaccine. These receptors all stem from a man aged 18-30 years with glioma. The CDR3 runs from the conserved cysteine through the conserved F or W. Each record gives: V gene, clone size, J gene, D gene, CDR3 DNA, CDR3 protein. D genes are given only for firm matches. Clone size appears in some rows only: once, few, many, or a class for an expanded clone.

V gene: TRBV7-9; clone size: .; J gene: TRBJ1-1; D gene: TRBD1; CDR3 DNA: TGTGCCAGCAGCTGGGGACAGCGCACTGAAGCTTTCTTT; CDR3 protein: CASSWGQRTEAFF
V gene: TRBV7-2; clone size: .; J gene: TRBJ1-3; D gene: .; CDR3 DNA: TGTGCCAGCAGCTTAGCAGGGCCTGGTACCATATATTTT; CDR3 protein: CASSLAGPGTIYF
V gene: TRBV25-1; clone size: .; J gene: TRBJ2-2; D gene: TRBD2; CDR3 DNA: TGTGCCAGCAGGGTACCGGCCAGCGGGGTGAACACCGGGGAGCTGTTTTTT; CDR3 protein: CASRVPASGVNTGELFF
V gene: TRBV4-2; clone size: .; J gene: TRBJ2-1; D gene: TRBD2; CDR3 DNA: TGTGCCAGCCCCCATAGCGGGCCCCCGTTAACTTACAATGAGCAGTTCTTC; CDR3 protein: CASPHSGPPLTYNEQFF
V gene: TRBV6-5; clone size: .; J gene: TRBJ2-7; D gene: TRBD2; CDR3 DNA: TGTGCCAGCAGTTACTCGGGGCGGGAGGGCCTCTGGGAGCAGTACTTC; CDR3 protein: CASSYSGREGLWEQYF
V gene: TRBV7-3; clone size: .; J gene: TRBJ1-5; D gene: .; CDR3 DNA: TGTGCCAGCAGCTTAGCTGGGGGGGGCAATCAGCCCCAGCATTTT; CDR3 protein: CASSLAGGGNQPQHF
V gene: TRBV7-8; clone size: .; J gene: TRBJ1-1; D gene: .; CDR3 DNA: TGTGCCAGCAGCTTAGCGCGGGCGGGCACTGAAGCTTTCTTT; CDR3 protein: CASSLARAGTEAFF
V gene: TRBV7-6; clone size: .; J gene: TRBJ2-1; D gene: .; CDR3 DNA: TGTGCCAGCAGCAAACGGACGCAAGACAATGAGCAGTTCTTC; CDR3 protein: CASSKRTQDNEQFF
V gene: TRBV11-2; clone size: few; J gene: TRBJ1-6; D gene: .; CDR3 DNA: TGTGCCAGCAGCTTACTAACTACAGCTAATTCACCCCTCCACTTT; CDR3 protein: CASSLLTTANSPLHF
V gene: TRBV27; clone size: .; J gene: TRBJ2-3; D gene: .; CDR3 DNA: TGTGCCAGCAGTGCAGAGACTAGAAGCACAGATACGCAGTATTTT; CDR3 protein: CASSAETRSTDTQYF
V gene: TRBV7-9; clone size: .; J gene: TRBJ2-2; D gene: TRBD1; CDR3 DNA: TGTGCCAGCAGAGGGGACAGGGCTTCTCCCGGGGAGCTGTTTTTT; CDR3 protein: CASRGDRASPGELFF
V gene: TRBV6-5; clone size: .; J gene: TRBJ1-1; D gene: .; CDR3 DNA: TGTGCCAGCAGCCAAGGTCGGTTGCTAGACGCTTTCTTT; CDR3 protein: CASSQGRLLDAFF
V gene: TRBV4-2; clone size: .; J gene: TRBJ2-5; D gene: TRBD2; CDR3 DNA: TGTGCCAGCAGCGACGGACTAGCGGGGGACCAAGAGACCCAGTACTTC; CDR3 protein: CASSDGLAGDQETQYF
V gene: TRBV7-2; clone size: .; J gene: TRBJ1-5; D gene: .; CDR3 DNA: TGTGCCAGCAGCCCCTGGGCCTTCGATAGCAATCAGCCCCAGCATTTT; CDR3 protein: CASSPWAFDSNQPQHF
V gene: TRBV30; clone size: .; J gene: TRBJ2-7; D gene: .; CDR3 DNA: TGTGCCTGGAGGCGCAATCCCCTATCCTACGAGCAGTACTTC; CDR3 protein: CAWRRNPLSYEQYF
V gene: TRBV9; clone size: .; J gene: TRBJ1-1; D gene: .; CDR3 DNA: TGTGCCAGCAGCCTTAGCAGCGGAAACACTGAAGCTTTCTTT; CDR3 protein: CASSLSSGNTEAFF
V gene: TRBV19; clone size: few; J gene: TRBJ2-7; D gene: .; CDR3 DNA: TGTGCCAGTAGTATAGAGGGGCCTCCGCGCGACGAGCAGTACTTC; CDR3 protein: CASSIEGPPRDEQYF
V gene: TRBV10-2; clone size: .; J gene: TRBJ1-5; D gene: .; CDR3 DNA: TGCGCCAGCAGTGATAGCAGGGTCGTCGATCAGCCCCAGCATTTT; CDR3 protein: CASSDSRVVDQPQHF
V gene: TRBV19; clone size: .; J gene: TRBJ2-2; D gene: TRBD2; CDR3 DNA: TGTGCCAGTAGTATGGAACTACTAGCGGGGGGAACGAGGAACACCGGGGAGCTGTTTTTT; CDR3 protein: CASSMELLAGGTRNTGELFF
V gene: TRBV4-2; clone size: .; J gene: TRBJ1-3; D gene: .; CDR3 DNA: TGTGCCAGCAGCCTGACCGATACTGGAAACACCATATATTTT; CDR3 protein: CASSLTDTGNTIYF
V gene: TRBV29-1; clone size: .; J gene: TRBJ2-1; D gene: TRBD2; CDR3 DNA: TGCAGCGTCATGTTGATTAGCGGGAGGGTCCGGTCCTACAATGAGCAGTTCTTC; CDR3 protein: CSVMLISGRVRSYNEQFF
V gene: TRBV6-5; clone size: .; J gene: TRBJ1-2; D gene: TRBD1; CDR3 DNA: TGTGCCAGCAGTTCCGGGACAGGGAATTCTGGCTACACCTTC; CDR3 protein: CASSSGTGNSGYTF
V gene: TRBV9; clone size: .; J gene: TRBJ1-2; D gene: .; CDR3 DNA: TGTGCCAGCAGCGAACAGGACTCCTATGGCTACACCTTC; CDR3 protein: CASSEQDSYGYTF
V gene: TRBV7-9; clone size: .; J gene: TRBJ1-1; D gene: .; CDR3 DNA: TGTGCCAGCAGCTTAAACCCTGAAGCTTTCTTT; CDR3 protein: CASSLNPEAFF
V gene: TRBV2; clone size: few; J gene: TRBJ1-2; D gene: TRBD1; CDR3 DNA: TGTGCCAGGGGGACAGGTTATGGCTACACCTTC; CDR3 protein: CARGTGYGYTF
V gene: TRBV19; clone size: .; J gene: TRBJ2-7; D gene: TRBD1; CDR3 DNA: TGTGCCAGTAGTATGCTCGGGACAGGGGGTTACGAGCAGTACTTC; CDR3 protein: CASSMLGTGGYEQYF
V gene: TRBV4-3; clone size: .; J gene: TRBJ1-1; D gene: .; CDR3 DNA: TGCGCCAGCAGCCAAGATCGCGCCATGGGGGACACTGAAGCTTTCTTT; CDR3 protein: CASSQDRAMGDTEAFF
V gene: TRBV6-4; clone size: .; J gene: TRBJ1-2; D gene: TRBD1; CDR3 DNA: TGTGCCAGCAGGCCCTCCGGGACAGGGTACTATGGCTACACCTTC; CDR3 protein: CASRPSGTGYYGYTF
V gene: TRBV28; clone size: once; J gene: TRBJ1-2; D gene: .; CDR3 DNA: TGTGCCAGCAGAGCAGGGACGCTCGGCTACACCTTC; CDR3 protein: CASRAGTLGYTF
V gene: TRBV7-9; clone size: .; J gene: TRBJ2-2; D gene: TRBD2; CDR3 DNA: TGTGCCAGCAGCGCTGTACACGCCGGGACTAGCGGGAGACGGGAGCTGTTTTTT; CDR3 protein: CASSAVHAGTSGRRELFF
V gene: TRBV4-3; clone size: .; J gene: TRBJ1-1; D gene: .; CDR3 DNA: TGCGCCAGCAGCCAAGAGACCGGGAACACTGAAGCTTTCTTT; CDR3 protein: CASSQETGNTEAFF
V gene: TRBV30; clone size: .; J gene: TRBJ1-1; D gene: TRBD1; CDR3 DNA: TGTGCCTGGAGGCTCGGACAGGGGGTGACTGAAGCTTTCTTT; CDR3 protein: CAWRLGQGVTEAFF
V gene: TRBV7-9; clone size: .; J gene: TRBJ2-7; D gene: TRBD2; CDR3 DNA: TGTGCCAGCAGCCCGGGACTAGCGGGCGCAATTTTCTCCTACGAGCAGTACTTC; CDR3 protein: CASSPGLAGAIFSYEQYF
V gene: TRBV19; clone size: .; J gene: TRBJ2-7; D gene: .; CDR3 DNA: TGTGCCAGTAGTCGGGACGTATACTACGAGCAGTACTTC; CDR3 protein: CASSRDVYYEQYF
V gene: TRBV5-1; clone size: once; J gene: TRBJ2-3; D gene: .; CDR3 DNA: TGCGCCAGCAGCGTCGACAGCACAGATACGCAGTATTTT; CDR3 protein: CASSVDSTDTQYF
V gene: TRBV9; clone size: once; J gene: TRBJ2-1; D gene: TRBD1; CDR3 DNA: TGTGCCAGCAGCGTAGAGGGACAGGGGGCTGGAAATGAGCAGTTCTTC; CDR3 protein: CASSVEGQGAGNEQFF
V gene: TRBV27; clone size: .; J gene: TRBJ1-2; D gene: TRBD1; CDR3 DNA: TGTGCCAGCAGGAGGACAGGGTGGTCTGGCTACACCTTC; CDR3 protein: CASRRTGWSGYTF
V gene: TRBV4-1; clone size: .; J gene: TRBJ2-2; D gene: .; CDR3 DNA: TGCGCCAGCAGCTTTCTGAGGGCAGGGGACACCGGGGAGCTGTTTTTT; CDR3 protein: CASSFLRAGDTGELFF
V gene: TRBV30; clone size: .; J gene: TRBJ1-2; D gene: .; CDR3 DNA: TGTGCCTGGGCGCGGACGGGCTTATCCGCCTTC; CDR3 protein: CAWARTGLSAF
V gene: TRBV28; clone size: .; J gene: TRBJ2-5; D gene: .; CDR3 DNA: TGTGCCAGCAGTTTATGGGGCTCCGAGACCCAGTACTTC; CDR3 protein: CASSLWGSETQYF